Below, one T cell receptor (beta chain) is given with its context. The authors' processing: From reference gene primer amplification, estimates of nucleated cell counts were derived. TCRdb keeps only in-frame clones here, not all; method: immunoSEQ multiplex PCR. D and trimming were read from the DNA, whereas the V and J calls and clone size are those reported in that table. The sample gives around 140,000 clones, around nine tenths of which show up once; less than 10% is in the top ten. This entry comes from a study of blood T cell repertoires in COVID-19. Study as a whole: The United States, Italy and Spain provided the acute and convalescent COVID-19 samples. PBMCs, B-cell-depleted T cells, or T cells provided the cDNA or gDNA that made up the material.

The germline gives CDR1 MDHEN, CDR2 SYDVKM. The ends were cut back, 1 base at V and 7 bases at J, with 11 bases in the middle. CDR3 length: 14 residues. The chain recombines TRBV28 with TRBJ1-5; D gene uncertain. The source material was peripheral blood. This TCR was sampled from a woman aged 45-65 years with active or convalescent COVID-19. The CDR3 nucleotides are TGTGCCAGCAGTTTATATATACGCGGGCAGCCCCAGCATTTT. It translates to CASSLYIRGQPQHF.